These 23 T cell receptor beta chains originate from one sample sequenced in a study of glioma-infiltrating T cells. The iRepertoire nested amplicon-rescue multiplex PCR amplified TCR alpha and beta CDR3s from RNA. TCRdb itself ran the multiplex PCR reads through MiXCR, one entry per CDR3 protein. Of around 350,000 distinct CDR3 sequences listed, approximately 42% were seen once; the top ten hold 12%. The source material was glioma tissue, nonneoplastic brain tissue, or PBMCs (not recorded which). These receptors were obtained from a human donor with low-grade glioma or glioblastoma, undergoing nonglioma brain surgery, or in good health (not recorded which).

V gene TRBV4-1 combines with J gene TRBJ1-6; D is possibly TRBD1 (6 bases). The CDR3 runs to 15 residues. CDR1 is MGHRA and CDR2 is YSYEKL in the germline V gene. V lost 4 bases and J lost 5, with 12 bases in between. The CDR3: CASSPGQHDNSPLHF. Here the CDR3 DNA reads TGCGCCAGCAGCCCCGGACAGCACGATAATTCACCCCTCCACTTT.

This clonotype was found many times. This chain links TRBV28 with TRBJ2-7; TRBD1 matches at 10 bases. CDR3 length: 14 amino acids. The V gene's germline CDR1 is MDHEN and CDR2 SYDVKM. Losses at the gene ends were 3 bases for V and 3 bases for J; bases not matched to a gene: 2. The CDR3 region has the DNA TGTGCCAGCAGTTTCCGGGACAGGGGCTACGAGCAGTACTTC. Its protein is CASSFRDRGYEQYF.

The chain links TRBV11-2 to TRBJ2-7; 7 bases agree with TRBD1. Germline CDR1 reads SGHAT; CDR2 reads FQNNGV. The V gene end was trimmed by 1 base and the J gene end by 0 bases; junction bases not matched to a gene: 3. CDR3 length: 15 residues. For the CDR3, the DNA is TGTGCCAGCAGCTTAGTAAGGGACAGCTCCTACGAGCAGTACTTC. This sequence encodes CASSLVRDSSYEQYF.

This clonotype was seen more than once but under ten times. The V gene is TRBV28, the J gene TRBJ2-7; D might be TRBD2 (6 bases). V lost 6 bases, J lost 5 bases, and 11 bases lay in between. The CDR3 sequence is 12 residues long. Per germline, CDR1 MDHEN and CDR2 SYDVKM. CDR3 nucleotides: TGTGCCAGCAGCTCCGCGGGGCACGAGCAGTACTTC. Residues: CASSSAGHEQYF.

This chain's CDR3 is CASSSRVGEQFF. CDR3 coding DNA: TGTGCCAGCAGCTCCAGGGTGGGCGAGCAGTTCTTC. The chain employs TRBV27 and TRBJ2-1; tentatively, D is TRBD1 (5 bases). V lost 6 bases, J lost 10 bases, and 13 bases lay in between. CDR1 MNHEY and CDR2 SMNVEV come from the germline V gene (reference sequence). The CDR3 has 12 residues.

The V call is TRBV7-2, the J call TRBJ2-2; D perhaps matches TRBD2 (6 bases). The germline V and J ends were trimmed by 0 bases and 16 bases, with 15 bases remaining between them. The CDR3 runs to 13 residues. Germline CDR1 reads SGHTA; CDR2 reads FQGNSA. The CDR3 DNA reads TGTGCCAGCAGCTTAGCCGGGACTCGAAGGCCGTTTTTT. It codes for CASSLAGTRRPFF.

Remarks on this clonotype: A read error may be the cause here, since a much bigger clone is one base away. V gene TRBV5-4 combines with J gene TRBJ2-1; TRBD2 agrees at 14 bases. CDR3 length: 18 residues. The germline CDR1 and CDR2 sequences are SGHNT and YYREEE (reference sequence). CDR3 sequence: CASSTGLAGVSSYNGQFF. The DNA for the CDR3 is TGTGCCAGCAGCACGGGACTAGCGGGAGTGAGTTCCTACAATGGGCAGTTCTTC. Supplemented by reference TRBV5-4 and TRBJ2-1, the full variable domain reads ETGVTQSPTHLIKTRGQQVTLRCSSQSGHNTVSWYQQALGQGPQFIFQYYREEENGRGNFPPRFSGLQFPNYSSELNVNALELDDSALYLCASSTGLAGVSSYNGQFFGPGTRLTVL.

CDR3 DNA sequence: TGTGCCAGCAGTTTGGGGACAGCCTACACTGAAGCTTTCTTT. As protein: CASSLGTAYTEAFF. The chain joins TRBV12-3 or TRBV12-4 to TRBJ1-1, with 7 nucleotides matching TRBD1. The CDR3 spans 14 residues. Trimming removed 3 bases from V and 3 bases from J; junction bases left unmatched: 4.

The CDR3 DNA reads TGTGCCAGCAGTTTTGGTCCTACCTCGAGTGGCTACACCTTC. Protein sequence: CASSFGPTSSGYTF. V and J are TRBV12-3 or TRBV12-4 and TRBJ1-2, with D hard to call. Trimming pared 3 bases from V and 7 bases from J, leaving 15 bases between. CDR3 size: 14 residues.

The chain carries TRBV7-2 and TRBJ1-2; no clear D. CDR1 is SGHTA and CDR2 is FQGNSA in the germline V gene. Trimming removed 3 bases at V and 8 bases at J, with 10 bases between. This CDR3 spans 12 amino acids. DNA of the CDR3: TGTGCCAGCAGCTTGGCACTGGGGGGCTACACCTTC. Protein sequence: CASSLALGGYTF.

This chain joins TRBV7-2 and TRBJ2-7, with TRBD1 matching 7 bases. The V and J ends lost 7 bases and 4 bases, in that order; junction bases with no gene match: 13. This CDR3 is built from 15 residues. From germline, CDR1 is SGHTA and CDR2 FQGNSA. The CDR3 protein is CASNSYRGTLYEQYF. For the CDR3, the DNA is TGTGCCAGCAATTCCTACAGGGGTACCCTGTACGAGCAGTACTTC. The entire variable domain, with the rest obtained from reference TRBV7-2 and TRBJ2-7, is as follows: GAGVSQSPSNKVTEKGKDVELRCDPISGHTALYWYRQSLGQGLEFLIYFQGNSAPDKSGLPSDRFSAERTGGSVSTLTIQRTQQEDSAVYLCASNSYRGTLYEQYFGPGTRLTVT.

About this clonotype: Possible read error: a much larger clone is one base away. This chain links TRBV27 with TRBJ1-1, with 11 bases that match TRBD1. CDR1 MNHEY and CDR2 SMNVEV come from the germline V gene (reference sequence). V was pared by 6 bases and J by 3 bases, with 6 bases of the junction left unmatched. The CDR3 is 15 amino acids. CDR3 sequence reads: CASSQDRGPDTEAFF. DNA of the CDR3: TGTGCCAGCAGCCAGGACAGGGGGCCCGACACTGAAGCTTTCTTT.

In DNA form, the CDR3 reads TGCAGTGCCCGGGCGGACCGGGGGCGGACGGACGAGCAGTACTTC. As protein: CSARADRGRTDEQYF. The rearrangement joins TRBV20-1 to TRBJ2-7; D is possibly TRBD1 or TRBD2 (6 bases each). This CDR3 is 15 amino acids long. Trimming left V 6 bases short and J 5 bases short, with 23 bases between. Germline V CDR1 and CDR2: DFQATT, SNEGSKA (reference sequence).

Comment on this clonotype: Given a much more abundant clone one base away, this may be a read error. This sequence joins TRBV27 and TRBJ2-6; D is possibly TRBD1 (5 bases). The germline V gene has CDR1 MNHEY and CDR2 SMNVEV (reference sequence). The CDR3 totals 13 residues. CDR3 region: CASSFSGANLLTF. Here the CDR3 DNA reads TGTGCCAGCAGTTTCAGTGGGGCCAACCTCCTGACTTTC.

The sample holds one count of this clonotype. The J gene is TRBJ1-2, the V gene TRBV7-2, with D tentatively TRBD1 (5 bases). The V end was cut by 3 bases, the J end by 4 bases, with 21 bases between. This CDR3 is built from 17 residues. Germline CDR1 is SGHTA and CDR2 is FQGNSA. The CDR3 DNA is TGTGCCAGCAGCTTGAATGATTTGCAGGGCTTGAGCTATGGCTACACCTTC. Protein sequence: CASSLNDLQGLSYGYTF.

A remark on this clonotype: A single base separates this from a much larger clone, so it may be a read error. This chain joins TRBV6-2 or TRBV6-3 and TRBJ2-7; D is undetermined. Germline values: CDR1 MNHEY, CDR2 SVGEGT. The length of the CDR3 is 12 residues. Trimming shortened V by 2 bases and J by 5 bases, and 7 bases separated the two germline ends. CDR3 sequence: CASSYHPNEQYF. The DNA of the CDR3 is TGTGCCAGCAGTTACCACCCTAACGAGCAGTACTTC.

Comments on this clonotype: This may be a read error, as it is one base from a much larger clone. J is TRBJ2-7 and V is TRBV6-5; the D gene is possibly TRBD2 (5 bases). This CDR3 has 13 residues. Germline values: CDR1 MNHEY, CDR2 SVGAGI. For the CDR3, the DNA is TGTACCAGCAGTTACCGGGGTCACTACGAGCAGTACTTC. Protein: CTSSYRGHYEQYF.

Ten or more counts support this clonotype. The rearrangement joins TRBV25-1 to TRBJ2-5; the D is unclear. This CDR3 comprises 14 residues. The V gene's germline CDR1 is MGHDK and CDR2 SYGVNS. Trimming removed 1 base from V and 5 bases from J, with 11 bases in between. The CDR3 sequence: CASSESAALETQYF. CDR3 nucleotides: TGTGCCAGCAGTGAATCGGCAGCCTTGGAGACCCAGTACTTC.

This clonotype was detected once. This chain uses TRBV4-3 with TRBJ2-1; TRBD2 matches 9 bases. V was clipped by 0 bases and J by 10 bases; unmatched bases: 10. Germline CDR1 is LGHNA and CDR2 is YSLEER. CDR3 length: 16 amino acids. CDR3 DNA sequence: TGCGCCAGCAGCCAAGATTTAAGACTAGCGGCCTACGAGCAGTTCTTC. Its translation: CASSQDLRLAAYEQFF.

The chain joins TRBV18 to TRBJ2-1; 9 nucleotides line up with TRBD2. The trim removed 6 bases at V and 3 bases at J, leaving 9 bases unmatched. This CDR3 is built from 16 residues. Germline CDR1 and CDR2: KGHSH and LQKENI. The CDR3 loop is CASSRVAGAHYNEQFF. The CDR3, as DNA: TGTGCCAGCTCTCGGGTAGCGGGAGCACACTACAATGAGCAGTTCTTC.

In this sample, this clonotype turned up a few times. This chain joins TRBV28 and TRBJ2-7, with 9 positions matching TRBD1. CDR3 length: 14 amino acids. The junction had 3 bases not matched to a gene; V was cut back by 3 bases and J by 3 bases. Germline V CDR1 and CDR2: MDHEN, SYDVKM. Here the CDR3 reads CASSFPGQGYEQYF. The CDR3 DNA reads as TGTGCCAGCAGTTTTCCGGGACAGGGCTACGAGCAGTACTTC.

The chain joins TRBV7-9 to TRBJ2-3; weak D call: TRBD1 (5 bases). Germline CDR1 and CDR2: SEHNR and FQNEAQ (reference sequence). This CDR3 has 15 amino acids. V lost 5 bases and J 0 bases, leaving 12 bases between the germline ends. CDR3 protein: CASSRRAGSTDTQYF. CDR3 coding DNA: TGTGCCAGCAGCCGAAGGGCAGGGAGCACAGATACGCAGTATTTT.

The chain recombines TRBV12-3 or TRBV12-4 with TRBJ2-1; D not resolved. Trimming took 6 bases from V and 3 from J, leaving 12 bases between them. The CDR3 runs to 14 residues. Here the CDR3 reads CASSTSDHYNEQFF. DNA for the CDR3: TGTGCCAGCAGCACCTCGGACCACTACAATGAGCAGTTCTTC.